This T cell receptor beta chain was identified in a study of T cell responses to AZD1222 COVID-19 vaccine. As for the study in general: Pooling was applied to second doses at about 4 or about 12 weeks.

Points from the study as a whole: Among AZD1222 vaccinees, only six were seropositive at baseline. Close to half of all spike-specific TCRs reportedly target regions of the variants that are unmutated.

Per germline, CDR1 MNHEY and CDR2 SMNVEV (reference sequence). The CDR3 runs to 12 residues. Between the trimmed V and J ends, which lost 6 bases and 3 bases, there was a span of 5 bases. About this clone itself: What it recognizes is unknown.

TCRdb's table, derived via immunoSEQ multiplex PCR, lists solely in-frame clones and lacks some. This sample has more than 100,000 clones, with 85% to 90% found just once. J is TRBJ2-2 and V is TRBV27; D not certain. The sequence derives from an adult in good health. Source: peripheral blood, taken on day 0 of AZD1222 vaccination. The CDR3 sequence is CASSPYTGELFF. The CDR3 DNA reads TGTGCCAGCAGCCCGTACACCGGGGAGCTGTTTTTT.